The 9 T cell receptor beta chains presented below share a single source sample, sequenced in a study of blood T cells in healthy people across ages. Then a second PCR, running about 6 to 12 cycles, was carried out with a sample-barcoded 5' primer and a J-beta primer mix. MiXCR, run by TCRdb on the 5' RACE reads, gives a single entry per CDR3 protein. Here the sample spans around 850,000 distinct CDR3 sequences, around 36% being singletons. Sample: blood. These TCRs come from a man aged 18 to 35 in good health.

The chain is built from TRBV7-2 and TRBJ1-5; 9 bases map to TRBD1. The CDR3 is 13 residues long. Germline trimming cut 5 bases from V and 5 bases from J; bases unmatched to any gene: 1. Germline loops: CDR1 SGHTA, CDR2 FQGNSA. The CDR3 loop reads CASSGDRDQPQHF. The DNA of the CDR3 is TGTGCCAGCAGCGGGGACAGGGATCAGCCCCAGCATTTT.

This clonotype was seen more than once but under ten times. The rearrangement joins TRBV4-3 to TRBJ1-5; unclear D gene. Germline assignment: CDR1 LGHNA and CDR2 YSLEER. Trimming removed 4 bases from V and 1 base from J, with 11 bases in between. This CDR3 is 15 amino acids long. In nucleotides, the CDR3 is TGCGCCAGCAGCCCTACAGAAGAGAGCAATCAGCCCCAGCATTTT. Translating gives CASSPTEESNQPQHF.

A remark on this clonotype: Sequence at one end of the junction differs from germline and may be a read error. The rearrangement joins TRBV20-1 to TRBJ1-2, with TRBD1 identical over 8 bases. Looked up from germline, CDR1 is DFQATT and CDR2 is SNEGSKA (reference sequence). The CDR3 is 16 amino acids. CDR3: CSARGSAQGANYGYTF. Written as DNA, the CDR3 is TGCAGTGCCAGAGGGTCTGCTCAGGGGGCAAACTATGGCTACACCTTC.

V is TRBV6-5 and J is TRBJ1-2; the D gene is possibly TRBD1 (5 bases). V was cut by 4 bases and J by 3 bases, with 9 bases left in between. The CDR3 loop spans 13 amino acids. Germline V gene lookup returns CDR1 MNHEY and CDR2 SVGAGI. CDR3 loop: CASSSGLDYGYTF. CDR3 DNA sequence: TGTGCCAGCAGTTCGGGACTTGACTATGGCTACACCTTC.

The chain employs TRBV20-1 and TRBJ1-6; D is possibly TRBD1 (6 bases). Trimming cost V 6 bases and J 0 bases, with 18 bases left between them. This CDR3 is 17 amino acids long. In germline, CDR1 is DFQATT, CDR2 SNEGSKA (reference sequence). CDR3 amino acids: CSAPLGGRSSYNSPLHF. CDR3 DNA: TGCAGTGCCCCCCTAGGGGGACGGAGCTCCTATAATTCACCCCTCCACTTT.

This clonotype turned up a few times. The chain couples TRBV6-2 or TRBV6-3 to TRBJ2-3; D is unclear. Per germline, CDR1 MNHEY and CDR2 SVGEGT. V lost 6 bases and J lost 0, with 13 bases in between. This CDR3 has 15 amino acids. The chain's CDR3 is CASSRVFTSTDTQYF. The CDR3 DNA follows: TGTGCCAGCAGCAGAGTTTTTACTAGCACAGATACGCAGTATTTT.

This clonotype was seen more than once but under ten times. The chain carries TRBV29-1 and TRBJ2-7; no reliable D call. The germline V and J ends were trimmed by 4 bases and 1 base, with 11 bases remaining between them. CDR1 is SQVTM, CDR2 ANQGSEA, per germline. This CDR3 is 13 amino acids long. The CDR3 DNA sequence: TGCAGCGTTGGGACCGAGCCGTCCTACGAGCAGTACTTC. Translating gives CSVGTEPSYEQYF.

There are many counts of this clonotype. This rearrangement joins TRBV20-1 to TRBJ2-1; 8 bases are shared with TRBD2. In germline, CDR1 is DFQATT, CDR2 SNEGSKA (reference sequence). The CDR3 extends over 13 amino acids. V lost 5 bases, J lost 8 bases, and 8 bases stayed unmatched. The CDR3 coding sequence is TGCAGTGCTGGGGGACTAGGGCTTCATGAGCAGTTCTTC. It encodes CSAGGLGLHEQFF.

Remarks on this clonotype: The germline gene is not matched at one end of the junction; a read error may be the cause. V and J are TRBV12-3 or TRBV12-4 and TRBJ2-1; D may be TRBD1 or TRBD2 (5 bases each). This CDR3 comprises 13 residues. The CDR3 DNA reads as TGTGCCAGCAGTCCGGGGCGCTACAAGGAGCAGTTCTTC. This codes for CASSPGRYKEQFF.